This TCR beta chain was retrieved from a study of blood T cell repertoires in COVID-19. Method: immunoSEQ multiplex PCR; TCRdb's copy keeps in-frame clones and lacks some. Of about 40,000 clones in the sample, approximately 83% were seen once. The CDR3 loop spans 22 amino acids. The V end lost 3 bases, the J end lost 0 bases, and 30 bases lay between the germline ends. Per the germline V gene, CDR1 is LNHDA and CDR2 is SQIVND (reference sequence). This receptor was taken from a woman aged 55-70 years with acute or convalescent COVID-19. The rearrangement uses TRBV19 and TRBJ1-5, with D uncertain. The sequenced material came from peripheral blood. The CDR3 bases are TGTGCCAGTAGTATCCCCCCCTTAAAGTTAGATGCCTTATCGGGTAGCAATCAGCCCCAGCATTTT. Amino acid sequence: CASSIPPLKLDALSGSNQPQHF.